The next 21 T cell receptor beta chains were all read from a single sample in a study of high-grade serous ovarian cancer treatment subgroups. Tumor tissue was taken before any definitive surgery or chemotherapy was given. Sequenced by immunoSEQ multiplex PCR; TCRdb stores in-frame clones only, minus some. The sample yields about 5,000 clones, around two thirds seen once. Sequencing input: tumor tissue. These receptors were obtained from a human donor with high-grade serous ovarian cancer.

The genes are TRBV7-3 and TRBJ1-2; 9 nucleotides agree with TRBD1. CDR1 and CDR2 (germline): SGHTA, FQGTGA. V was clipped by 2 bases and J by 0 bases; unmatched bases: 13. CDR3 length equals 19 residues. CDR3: CASSLFAGTGSDSNYGYTF. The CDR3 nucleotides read TGTGCCAGCAGCTTATTCGCCGGGACAGGGTCTGATTCTAACTATGGCTACACCTTC. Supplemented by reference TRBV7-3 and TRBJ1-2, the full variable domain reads GAGVSQTPSNKVTEKGKYVELRCDPISGHTALYWYRQSLGQGPEFLIYFQGTGAADDSGLPNDRFFAVRPEGSVSTLKIQRTERGDSAVYLCASSLFAGTGSDSNYGYTFGSGTRLTVV.

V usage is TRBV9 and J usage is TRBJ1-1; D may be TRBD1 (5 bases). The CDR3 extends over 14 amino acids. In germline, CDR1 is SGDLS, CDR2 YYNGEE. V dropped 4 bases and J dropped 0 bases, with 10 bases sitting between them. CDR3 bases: TGTGCCAGCAGCCTAGGACAACTGAACACTGAAGCTTTCTTT. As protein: CASSLGQLNTEAFF.

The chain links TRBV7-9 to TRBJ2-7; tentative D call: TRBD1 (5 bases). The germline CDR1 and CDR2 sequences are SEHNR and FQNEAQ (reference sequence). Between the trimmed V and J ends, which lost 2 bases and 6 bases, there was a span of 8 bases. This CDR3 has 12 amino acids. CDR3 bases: TGTGCCAGCAGCTTAAAGGGGTCCGAGCAGTACTTC. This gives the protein CASSLKGSEQYF.

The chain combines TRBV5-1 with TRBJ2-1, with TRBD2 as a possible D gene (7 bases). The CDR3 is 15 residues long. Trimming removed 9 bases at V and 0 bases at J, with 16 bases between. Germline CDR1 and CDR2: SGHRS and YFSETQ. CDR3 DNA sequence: TGCGCCACAACACGGGGGGCAGCCTCCTACAATGAGCAGTTCTTC. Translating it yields CATTRGAASYNEQFF.

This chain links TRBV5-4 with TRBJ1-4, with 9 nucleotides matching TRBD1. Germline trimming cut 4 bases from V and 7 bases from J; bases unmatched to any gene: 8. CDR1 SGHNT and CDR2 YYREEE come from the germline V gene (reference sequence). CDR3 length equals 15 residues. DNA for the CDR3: TGTGCCAGCAGCCCTGGACAGGGGCTGGGTGAAAAACTGTTTTTT. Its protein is CASSPGQGLGEKLFF.

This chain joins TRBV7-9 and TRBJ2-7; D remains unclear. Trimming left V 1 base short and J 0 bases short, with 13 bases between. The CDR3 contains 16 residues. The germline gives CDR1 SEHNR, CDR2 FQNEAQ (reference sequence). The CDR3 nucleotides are TGTGCCAGCAGCTTAGATAATAGCAGGAGCTCCTACGAGCAGTACTTC. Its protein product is CASSLDNSRSSYEQYF.

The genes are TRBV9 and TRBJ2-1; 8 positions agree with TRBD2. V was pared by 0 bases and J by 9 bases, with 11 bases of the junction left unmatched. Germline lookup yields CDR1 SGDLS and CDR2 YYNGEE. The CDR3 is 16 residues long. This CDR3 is CASSVAPGGPRSEQFF. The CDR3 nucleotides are TGTGCCAGCAGCGTAGCACCGGGGGGGCCTAGAAGTGAGCAGTTCTTC.

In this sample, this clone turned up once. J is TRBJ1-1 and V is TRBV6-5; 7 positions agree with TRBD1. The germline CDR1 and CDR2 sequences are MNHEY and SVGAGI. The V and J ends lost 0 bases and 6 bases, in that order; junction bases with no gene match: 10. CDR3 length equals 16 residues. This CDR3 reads CASSYSLYDRVSEAFF. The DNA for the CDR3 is TGTGCCAGCAGTTACTCCCTCTACGACAGGGTATCTGAAGCTTTCTTT.

This chain's CDR3 is CASSLGARYSSNYGYTF. The CDR3 DNA sequence: TGTGCCAGCAGTTTAGGTGCCAGGTACTCCTCTAACTATGGCTACACCTTC. The chain has TRBV27 and TRBJ1-2; D unresolved. Germline V gives CDR1 MNHEY, CDR2 SMNVEV (reference sequence). Trimming took 2 bases from V and 0 from J, leaving 16 bases between them. This CDR3 has 17 residues.

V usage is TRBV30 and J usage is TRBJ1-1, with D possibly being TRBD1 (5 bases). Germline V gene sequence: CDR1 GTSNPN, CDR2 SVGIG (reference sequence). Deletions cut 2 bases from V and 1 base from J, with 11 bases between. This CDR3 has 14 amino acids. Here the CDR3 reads CAWSRGRRNTEAFF. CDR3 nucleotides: TGTGCCTGGAGTAGGGGCCGCAGGAACACTGAAGCTTTCTTT. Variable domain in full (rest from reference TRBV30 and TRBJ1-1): SQTIHQWPATLVQPVGSPLSLECTVEGTSNPNLYWYRQAAGRGLQLLFYSVGIGQISSEVPQNLSASRPQDRQFILSSKKLLLSDSGFYLCAWSRGRRNTEAFFGQGTRLTVV.

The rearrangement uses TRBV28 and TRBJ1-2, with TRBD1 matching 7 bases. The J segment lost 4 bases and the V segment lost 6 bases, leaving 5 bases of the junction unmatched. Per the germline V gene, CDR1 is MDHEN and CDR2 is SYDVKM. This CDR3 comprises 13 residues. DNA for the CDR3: TGTGCCAGCAGCCTGGGACAGCTCTATGGCTACACCTTC. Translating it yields CASSLGQLYGYTF.

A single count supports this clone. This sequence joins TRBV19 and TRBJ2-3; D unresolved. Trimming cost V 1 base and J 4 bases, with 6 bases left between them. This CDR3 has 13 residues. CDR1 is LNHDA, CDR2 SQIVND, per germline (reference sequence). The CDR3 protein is CASSIGLADTQYF. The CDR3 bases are TGTGCCAGTAGTATAGGGCTGGCAGATACGCAGTATTTT.

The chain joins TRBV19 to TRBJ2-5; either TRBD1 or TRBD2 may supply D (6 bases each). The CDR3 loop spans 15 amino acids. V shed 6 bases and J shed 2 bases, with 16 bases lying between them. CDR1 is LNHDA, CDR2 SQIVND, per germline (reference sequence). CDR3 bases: TGTGCCAGTAGGGCCAATTGGGGGGCGCAAGAGACCCAGTACTTC. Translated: CASRANWGAQETQYF. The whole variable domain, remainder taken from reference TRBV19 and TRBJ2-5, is DGGITQSPKYLFRKEGQNVTLSCEQNLNHDAMYWYRQDPGQGLRLIYYSQIVNDFQKGDIAEGYSVSREKKESFPLTVTSAQKNPTAFYLCASRANWGAQETQYFGPGTRLLVL.

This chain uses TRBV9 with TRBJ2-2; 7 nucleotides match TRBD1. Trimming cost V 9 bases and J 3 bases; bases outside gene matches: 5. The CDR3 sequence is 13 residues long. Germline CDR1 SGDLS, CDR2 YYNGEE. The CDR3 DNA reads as TGTGCCACTCGACAGGGCCACACCGGGGAGCTGTTTTTT. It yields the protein CATRQGHTGELFF.

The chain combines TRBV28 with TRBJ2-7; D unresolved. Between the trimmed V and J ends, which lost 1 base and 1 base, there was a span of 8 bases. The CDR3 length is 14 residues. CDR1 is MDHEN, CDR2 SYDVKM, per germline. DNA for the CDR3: TGTGCCAGCAGTTTATCCGGATATTCCTACGAGCAGTACGTC. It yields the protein CASSLSGYSYEQYV.

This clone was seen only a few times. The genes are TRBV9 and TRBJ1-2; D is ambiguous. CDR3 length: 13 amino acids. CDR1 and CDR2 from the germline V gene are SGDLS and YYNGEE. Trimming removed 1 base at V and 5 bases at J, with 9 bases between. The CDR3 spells CASSVRMGYGYTF. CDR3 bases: TGTGCCAGCAGCGTACGCATGGGGTATGGCTACACCTTC.

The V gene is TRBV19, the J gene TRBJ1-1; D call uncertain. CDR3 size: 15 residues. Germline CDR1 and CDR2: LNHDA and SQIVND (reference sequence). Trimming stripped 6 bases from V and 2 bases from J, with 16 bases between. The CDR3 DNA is TGTGCCAGTAGCCCTATCATAAGGGTAAACACTGAAGCTTTCTTT. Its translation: CASSPIIRVNTEAFF.

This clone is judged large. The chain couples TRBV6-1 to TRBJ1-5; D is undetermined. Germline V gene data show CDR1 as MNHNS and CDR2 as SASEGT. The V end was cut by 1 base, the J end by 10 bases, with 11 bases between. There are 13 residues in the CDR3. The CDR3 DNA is TGTGCCAGCAGTGAAGGCTTTGGGTTTCCCCAGCATTTT. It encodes CASSEGFGFPQHF.

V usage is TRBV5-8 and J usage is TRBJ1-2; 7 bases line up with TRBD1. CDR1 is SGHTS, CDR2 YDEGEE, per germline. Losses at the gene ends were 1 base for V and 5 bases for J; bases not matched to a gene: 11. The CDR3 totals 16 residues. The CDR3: CASSLWTGLSKYGYTF. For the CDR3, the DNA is TGTGCCAGCAGCTTGTGGACAGGACTTTCCAAATATGGCTACACCTTC.

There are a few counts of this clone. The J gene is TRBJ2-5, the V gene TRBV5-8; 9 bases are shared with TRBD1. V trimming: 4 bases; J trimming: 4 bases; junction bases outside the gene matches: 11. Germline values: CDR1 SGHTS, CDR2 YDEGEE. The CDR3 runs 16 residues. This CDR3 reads CASSTLDRGGGETQYF. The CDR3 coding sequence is TGTGCCAGCAGCACCCTGGACAGGGGAGGAGGAGAGACCCAGTACTTC.

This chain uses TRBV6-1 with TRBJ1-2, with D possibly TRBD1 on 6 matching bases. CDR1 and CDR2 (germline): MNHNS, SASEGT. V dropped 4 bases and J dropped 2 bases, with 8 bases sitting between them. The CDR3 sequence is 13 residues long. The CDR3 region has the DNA TGTGCCAGCAGTGCGGACAGCAACTATGGCTACACCTTC. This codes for CASSADSNYGYTF.